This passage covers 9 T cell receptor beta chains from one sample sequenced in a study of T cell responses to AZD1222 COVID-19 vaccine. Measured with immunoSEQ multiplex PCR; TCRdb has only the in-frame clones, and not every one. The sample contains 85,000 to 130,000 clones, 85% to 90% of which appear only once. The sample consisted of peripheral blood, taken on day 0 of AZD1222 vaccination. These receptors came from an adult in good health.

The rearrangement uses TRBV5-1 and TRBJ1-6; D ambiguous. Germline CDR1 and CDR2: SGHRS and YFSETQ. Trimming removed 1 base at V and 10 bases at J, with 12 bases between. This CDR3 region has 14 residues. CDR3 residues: CASSLLGSQSPLHF. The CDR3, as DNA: TGCGCCAGCAGCTTGTTAGGGTCCCAATCACCCCTCCACTTT.

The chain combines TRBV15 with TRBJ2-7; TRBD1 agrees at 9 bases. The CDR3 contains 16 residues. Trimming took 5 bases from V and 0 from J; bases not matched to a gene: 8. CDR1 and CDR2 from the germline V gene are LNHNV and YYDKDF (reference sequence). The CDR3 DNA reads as TGTGCCACCAGCCCGAACAGGGGGCAAGGCTCCTACGAGCAGTACTTC. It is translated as CATSPNRGQGSYEQYF.

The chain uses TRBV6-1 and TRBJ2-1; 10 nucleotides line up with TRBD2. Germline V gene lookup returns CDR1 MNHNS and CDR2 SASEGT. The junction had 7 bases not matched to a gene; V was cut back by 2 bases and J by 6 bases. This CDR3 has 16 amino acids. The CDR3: CASSELSGRVGNEQFF. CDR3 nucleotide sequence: TGTGCCAGCAGTGAATTAAGCGGGAGGGTAGGCAATGAGCAGTTCTTC.

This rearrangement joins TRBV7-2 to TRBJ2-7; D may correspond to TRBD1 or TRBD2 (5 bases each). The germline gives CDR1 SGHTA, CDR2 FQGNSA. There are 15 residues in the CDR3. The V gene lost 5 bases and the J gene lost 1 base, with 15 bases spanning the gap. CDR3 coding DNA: TGTGCCAGCAGCCCCCTGAGGGGCTATTCCTACGAGCAGTACTTC. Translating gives CASSPLRGYSYEQYF.

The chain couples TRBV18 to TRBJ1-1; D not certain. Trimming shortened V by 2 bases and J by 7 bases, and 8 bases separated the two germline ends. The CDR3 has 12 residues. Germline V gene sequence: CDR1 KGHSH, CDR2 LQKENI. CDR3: CASSPTRSEAFF. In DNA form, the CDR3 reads TGTGCCAGCTCACCAACACGGAGTGAAGCTTTCTTT.

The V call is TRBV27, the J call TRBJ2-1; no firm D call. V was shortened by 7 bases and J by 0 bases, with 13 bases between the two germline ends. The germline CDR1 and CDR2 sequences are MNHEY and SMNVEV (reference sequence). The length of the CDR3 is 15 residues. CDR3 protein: CASKGSRSSYNEQFF. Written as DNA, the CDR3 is TGTGCCAGCAAAGGATCCAGATCCTCCTACAATGAGCAGTTCTTC.

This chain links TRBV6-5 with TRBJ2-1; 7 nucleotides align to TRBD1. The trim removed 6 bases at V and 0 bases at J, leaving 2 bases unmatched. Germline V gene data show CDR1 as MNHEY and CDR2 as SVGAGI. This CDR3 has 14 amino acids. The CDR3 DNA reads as TGTGCCAGCAGGCGGACAGGCTCCTACAATGAGCAGTTCTTC. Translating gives CASRRTGSYNEQFF.

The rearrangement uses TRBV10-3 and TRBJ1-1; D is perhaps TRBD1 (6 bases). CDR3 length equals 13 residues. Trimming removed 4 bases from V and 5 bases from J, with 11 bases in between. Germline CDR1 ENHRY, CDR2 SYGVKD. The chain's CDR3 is CAISADRRTEAFF. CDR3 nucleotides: TGTGCCATCAGTGCGGACAGAAGGACTGAAGCTTTCTTT.

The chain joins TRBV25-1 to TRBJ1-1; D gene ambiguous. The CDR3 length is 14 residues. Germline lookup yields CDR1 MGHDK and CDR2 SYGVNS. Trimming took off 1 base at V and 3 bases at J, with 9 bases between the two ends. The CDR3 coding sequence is TGTGCCAGCAGTGAATTTGGCCCATACACTGAAGCTTTCTTT. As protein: CASSEFGPYTEAFF.